Presented here are 23 T cell receptor beta chains from one specimen sequenced in a study of T cells in Graves' hyperthyroidism and ophthalmopathy. From RNA transcripts, TCR beta CDR3 regions were amplified. HTBI primers were used for first-round RT-PCR of the TCR CDR3. TCRdb fed the multiplex PCR reads into MiXCR, producing one record per CDR3 protein. The sample records around 450,000 distinct CDR3 sequences, around 14% being singletons. The sample comprised blood. These receptors were obtained from a woman aged 18-29 years with Graves' hyperthyroidism.

This clonotype has a count of ten or more. The chain employs TRBV2 and TRBJ2-3; possibly TRBD2 for D (5 bases). Trimming cost V 6 bases and J 1 base, with 14 bases left between them. CDR1 is SNHLY and CDR2 is FYNNEI in the germline V gene. CDR3 length equals 15 residues. CDR3 loop: CASSARFGGTDTQYF. In DNA, the CDR3 is TGTGCCAGCAGCGCCCGTTTCGGGGGCACAGATACGCAGTATTTT.

This clonotype appeared a few times. The rearrangement uses TRBV9 and TRBJ2-1; 8 bases match TRBD2. Looked up from germline, CDR1 is SGDLS and CDR2 is YYNGEE. The CDR3 loop spans 14 amino acids. Unmatched junction bases numbered 3, after V lost 0 bases and J lost 7 bases. The CDR3 DNA follows: TGTGCCAGCAGCGTAGGCGGGGGGCTGAATGAGCAGTTCTTC. Residues: CASSVGGGLNEQFF.

The J gene is TRBJ2-7, the V gene TRBV7-2; D is unclear. The germline V gene has CDR1 SGHTA and CDR2 FQGNSA. V was trimmed by 2 bases and J by 3 bases, leaving 5 bases between them. The CDR3 consists of 12 residues. In nucleotides, the CDR3 is TGTGCCAGCAGCTTAAGTAACTACGAGCAGTACTTC. It translates to CASSLSNYEQYF. Complete variable domain (other parts from reference TRBV7-2 and TRBJ2-7): GAGVSQSPSNKVTEKGKDVELRCDPISGHTALYWYRQSLGQGLEFLIYFQGNSAPDKSGLPSDRFSAERTGGSVSTLTIQRTQQEDSAVYLCASSLSNYEQYFGPGTRLTVT.

The genes are TRBV25-1 and TRBJ1-1; the D gene is possibly TRBD1 (5 bases). Trimming removed 3 bases from V and 0 bases from J, with 11 bases in between. The CDR3 length is 15 residues. The V gene's germline CDR1 is MGHDK and CDR2 SYGVNS. The DNA for the CDR3 is TGTGCCAGCAGTGAGGTGGGACGGATGAACACTGAAGCTTTCTTT. Protein: CASSEVGRMNTEAFF.

This clonotype was counted only a few times. The chain is built from TRBV27 and TRBJ2-1; 7 bases match TRBD2. Germline-derived CDR1 and CDR2 are MNHEY and SMNVEV (reference sequence). CDR3 length: 15 amino acids. J lost 4 bases, V lost 6 bases, and 9 bases had no gene match. The CDR3 DNA follows: TGTGCCAGCAGGCCAGCGGGGCGGGGTTACAATGAGCAGTTCTTC. Its protein product is CASRPAGRGYNEQFF.

This clonotype was counted only a few times. The gene calls are TRBV6-1 and TRBJ1-5; maybe TRBD1 (5 bases). Trimming shortened V by 7 bases and J by 4 bases, and 11 bases separated the two germline ends. In germline, CDR1 is MNHNS, CDR2 SASEGT. The CDR3 contains 13 residues. CDR3 loop: CASNRQTNQPQHF. The DNA for the CDR3 is TGTGCCAGCAACCGACAGACTAATCAGCCCCAGCATTTT.

The rearrangement uses TRBV11-2 and TRBJ2-3; 11 bases are shared with TRBD2. This CDR3 contains 16 residues. V shed 5 bases and J 1 base; nucleotides not matched to a gene: 5. Germline CDR1 SGHAT, CDR2 FQNNGV. This chain's CDR3 is CASSKGTSGRTDTQYF. The CDR3 coding sequence is TGTGCCAGCAGCAAAGGGACTAGCGGACGCACAGATACGCAGTATTTT.

The rearrangement joins TRBV12-3 or TRBV12-4 to TRBJ2-2, with D perhaps TRBD1 (7 bases). This CDR3 spans 16 amino acids. Between the trimmed V and J ends, which lost 6 bases and 7 bases, there was a span of 21 bases. The CDR3 spells CASSHKSGGNNGELFF. CDR3 in DNA: TGTGCCAGCAGCCATAAGTCAGGGGGGAATAACGGGGAGCTGTTTTTT.

The V and J genes are TRBV20-1 and TRBJ2-7, with TRBD1 identical over 8 bases. CDR1 and CDR2 (germline): DFQATT, SNEGSKA (reference sequence). Germline trimming cut 3 bases from V and 1 base from J; bases unmatched to any gene: 2. The CDR3 consists of 13 residues. The CDR3 region is CSARDRASYEQYF. CDR3 coding DNA: TGCAGTGCTAGGGACAGGGCATCCTACGAGCAGTACTTC.

This clonotype was observed a handful of times. This sequence joins TRBV9 and TRBJ2-7; D is unresolved. The CDR3 has 15 residues. The germline V gene encodes CDR1 SGDLS and CDR2 YYNGEE. Trimming took 0 bases from V and 3 from J, leaving 13 bases between them. In nucleotides, the CDR3 is TGTGCCAGCAGCGTAGGGTTAGCAGACGGCTACGAGCAGTACTTC. Translation: CASSVGLADGYEQYF.

This clonotype showed up many times. The chain uses TRBV12-3 or TRBV12-4 and TRBJ1-1, with D possibly matching TRBD1 (5 bases). V was cut by 7 bases and J by 6 bases, with 12 bases left in between. The CDR3 covers 12 residues. The CDR3 region has the DNA TGTGCCAGCATTCTGGGGGGGGCTGAAGCTTTCTTT. Protein: CASILGGAEAFF.

About this clonotype: Possible read error: a much larger clone is one base away. The CDR3 region has the DNA TGTGCCAGCAGCCAAGCGGGAGAAACCTACGAGCAGTTCTTC. Amino acids: CASSQAGETYEQFF. This chain connects TRBV13 to TRBJ2-1; 8 bases agree with TRBD2. The CDR3 is made up of 14 amino acids. Trimming at V came to 5 bases and at J to 10 bases, leaving 10 bases not matched to a gene. The germline CDR1 and CDR2 sequences are PRHDT and FYEKMQ (reference sequence).

This clonotype showed up many times. V is TRBV20-1 and J is TRBJ2-1; 9 bases are shared with TRBD2. The germline CDR1 and CDR2 sequences are DFQATT and SNEGSKA (reference sequence). This CDR3 is built from 18 residues. V dropped 2 bases and J dropped 0; count of bases not matched to a gene: 11. CDR3 amino acids: CSARSSLAGIGSYNEQFF. CDR3 DNA: TGCAGTGCTAGATCATCGCTAGCGGGGATCGGCTCCTACAATGAGCAGTTCTTC.

In this sample, this clonotype turned up a few times. The chain is built from TRBV20-1 and TRBJ1-2, with 8 bases fitting TRBD1. Germline lookup yields CDR1 DFQATT and CDR2 SNEGSKA (reference sequence). There are 13 residues in the CDR3. V gave up 4 bases and J gave up 4 bases; unmatched junction bases: 5. The CDR3 DNA sequence: TGCAGTGCTACAGGGGGCTGGAGCTATGGCTACACCTTC. This sequence encodes CSATGGWSYGYTF.

The chain joins TRBV15 to TRBJ2-1; D might be TRBD1 (5 bases). V was trimmed by 3 bases and J by 0 bases, leaving 9 bases between them. CDR3 length: 15 residues. Germline V CDR1 and CDR2: LNHNV, YYDKDF (reference sequence). The CDR3 DNA follows: TGTGCCACCAGCAGTACAGGAAGCTCCTACAATGAGCAGTTCTTC. Amino acid sequence: CATSSTGSSYNEQFF.

V usage is TRBV27 and J usage is TRBJ1-1, with 8 bases aligning to TRBD1. Germline CDR1 MNHEY, CDR2 SMNVEV (reference sequence). V was pared by 5 bases and J by 5 bases, with 4 bases of the junction left unmatched. The CDR3 has 13 amino acids. CDR3 in DNA: TGTGCCAGCAGTACAGGGGGGATAACTGAAGCTTTCTTT. Translation: CASSTGGITEAFF.

This clonotype occurred many times. V is TRBV2 and J is TRBJ2-1; either TRBD1 or TRBD2 may supply D (5 bases each). V dropped 10 bases and J dropped 4 bases, with 11 bases sitting between them. Germline V gene sequence: CDR1 SNHLY, CDR2 FYNNEI. There are 12 residues in the CDR3. The CDR3 is CATRDGYNEQFF. The CDR3 DNA is TGTGCCACCAGGGACGGATACAATGAGCAGTTCTTC.

This clonotype was seen repeatedly, ten times or more. The CDR3, as DNA: TGTGCCACCAGGACAGCTTATAGCAATCAGCCCCAGCATTTT. Protein product: CATRTAYSNQPQHF. The genes are TRBV24-1 and TRBJ1-5; D possibly corresponds to TRBD1 (5 bases). Trimming took 7 bases from V and 0 from J, leaving 9 bases between them. The CDR3 contains 14 residues. In germline, CDR1 is KGHDR, CDR2 SFDVKD.

This clonotype was counted ten times or more. The V and J genes are TRBV12-3 or TRBV12-4 and TRBJ1-5; TRBD1 matches 7 bases. CDR3 length equals 11 residues. Germline trimming cut 6 bases from V and 7 bases from J; bases unmatched to any gene: 0. CDR3 protein: CASRQGQPQHF. The CDR3, as DNA: TGTGCCAGCAGACAGGGGCAGCCCCAGCATTTT.

This clonotype was counted at least ten times. J is TRBJ1-1 and V is TRBV28; TRBD1 is a possible D gene (6 bases). Germline V gene sequence: CDR1 MDHEN, CDR2 SYDVKM. Trimming shortened V by 4 bases and J by 0 bases, and 9 bases separated the two germline ends. The length of the CDR3 is 14 residues. CDR3 residues: CASSSDSLNTEAFF. The CDR3 region has the DNA TGTGCCAGCAGTTCGGACAGCCTGAACACTGAAGCTTTCTTT.

The rearrangement links TRBV5-4 to TRBJ1-2; the D is unclear. The CDR3 sequence is 14 residues long. Trimming took 5 bases from V and 3 from J, leaving 14 bases between them. Germline-derived CDR1 and CDR2 are SGHNT and YYREEE (reference sequence). CDR3 DNA sequence: TGTGCCAGCAGTGAATGGGGAGCCGACTATGGCTACACCTTC. This encodes CASSEWGADYGYTF.

At least ten counts were recorded for this clonotype. The chain combines TRBV11-2 with TRBJ1-5; no reliable D call. Between the trimmed V and J ends, which lost 0 bases and 4 bases, there was a span of 13 bases. This CDR3 region has 16 residues. Per germline, CDR1 SGHAT and CDR2 FQNNGV. CDR3 bases: TGTGCCAGCAGCTTAGATGCCAGCGGAACGAATCAGCCCCAGCATTTT. It codes for CASSLDASGTNQPQHF.

This clonotype has more than one count but fewer than ten. The V and J genes are TRBV20-1 and TRBJ1-1, with D perhaps TRBD1 (6 bases). Germline V gene lookup returns CDR1 DFQATT and CDR2 SNEGSKA (reference sequence). V lost 6 bases to trimming and J lost 1 base, with 18 bases between them. The CDR3 contains 15 residues. CDR3 coding DNA: TGCAGTGCCCTTAGCAGGGGCCGCCCGAACACTGAAGCTTTCTTT. Encoded protein: CSALSRGRPNTEAFF.